This entry lists 13 T cell receptor beta chains sequenced from one sample in a study of blood T cells in healthy people across ages. Through a sample-barcoded 5' primer and a J-beta primer mix, a second PCR was run for roughly 6 to 11 cycles. TCRdb re-analysed the 5' RACE reads in MiXCR, keeping a single row per CDR3 protein. This table has around 870,000 distinct CDR3 sequences, around 26% appearing once. Sequenced sample: blood. The receptor set was obtained from a woman aged 80 or over in good health.

This clonotype was counted between two and nine times. The chain has TRBV14 and TRBJ2-2; D might be TRBD1 (6 bases). Trimming pared 4 bases from V and 3 bases from J, leaving 18 bases between. CDR3 length: 17 residues. Germline lookup yields CDR1 SGHDN and CDR2 FVKESK. CDR3 bases: TGTGCCAGCAGCCTCGGAGGAGACAGGACCTACACCGGGGAGCTGTTTTTT. This encodes CASSLGGDRTYTGELFF.

The chain carries TRBV7-9 and TRBJ1-4; no clear D. The CDR3 loop spans 15 amino acids. V shed 3 bases and J shed 6 bases, with 14 bases lying between them. Per germline, CDR1 SEHNR and CDR2 FQNEAQ (reference sequence). This chain's CDR3 is CASSFALPGDEKLFF. CDR3 coding DNA: TGTGCCAGCAGCTTCGCCCTACCCGGGGATGAAAAACTGTTTTTT.

Ten or more counts support this clonotype. A much larger clone lies a single base off, so this may be a read error. The rearrangement links TRBV12-3 or TRBV12-4 to TRBJ2-2, with D possibly matching TRBD2 (5 bases). This CDR3 region has 22 residues. CDR3 DNA: TGTGCCAGCAGTCCACATGTATATGGGCCGGTGCTAGTAGTGGAAAACACCGGGGAGCGGTTTTTT. Translating it yields CASSPHVYGPVLVVENTGERFF.

This clonotype showed up just a few times. The chain combines TRBV6-5 with TRBJ1-2, with D possibly TRBD1 on 6 matching bases. Germline V gives CDR1 MNHEY, CDR2 SVGAGI. Trimming left V 5 bases short and J 11 bases short, with 18 bases between. The CDR3 spans 13 residues. CDR3 in amino acids: CASSPIGGYDYTF. The CDR3 DNA is TGTGCCAGCAGTCCTATTGGGGGCTATGATTACACCTTC.

This clonotype was seen at least ten times. The genes are TRBV28 and TRBJ2-7, with 8 bases matching TRBD1. CDR3 length: 14 amino acids. V shed 8 bases, J shed 2 bases, and the junction held 8 bases outside the gene matches. Germline CDR1 is MDHEN and CDR2 is SYDVKM. The CDR3 nucleotides are TGTGCCAGCGGGGAGAGACAGGGGACCTACGAGCAGTACTTC. Amino acids: CASGERQGTYEQYF. Full variable domain (outside the CDR3, taken from reference TRBV28 and TRBJ2-7): DVKVTQSSRYLVKRTGEKVFLECVQDMDHENMFWYRQDPGLGLRLIYFSYDVKMKEKGDIPEGYSVSREKKERFSLILESASTNQTSMYLCASGERQGTYEQYFGPGTRLTVT.

This chain links TRBV7-2 with TRBJ2-3, with 9 positions matching TRBD2. The V segment lost 1 base and the J segment 1 base; nucleotides outside the gene matches: 3. Germline V gene lookup returns CDR1 SGHTA and CDR2 FQGNSA. This CDR3 region has 16 residues. CDR3 sequence: CASSLDGGGGTDTQYF. The DNA of the CDR3 is TGTGCCAGCAGCTTAGACGGCGGGGGGGGCACAGATACGCAGTATTTT.

The chain has TRBV9 and TRBJ1-6; D is undetermined. Per the germline V gene, CDR1 is SGDLS and CDR2 is YYNGEE. The CDR3 is made up of 16 amino acids. The V gene lost 2 bases and the J gene lost 0 bases, with 9 bases spanning the gap. In DNA form, the CDR3 reads TGTGCCAGCAGCGTCGGCAGAAGCTCCTATAATTCACCCCTCCACTTT. Translated, it gives CASSVGRSSYNSPLHF.

This chain uses TRBV7-9 with TRBJ2-1; TRBD2 agrees at 9 bases. With V trimmed by 5 bases and J by 6 bases, 14 bases remained unmatched. CDR3 length: 17 amino acids. Germline CDR1 reads SEHNR; CDR2 reads FQNEAQ (reference sequence). The CDR3 spells CASSRRGSGRIGNEQFF. The CDR3 region has the DNA TGTGCCAGCAGCCGCCGGGGTAGCGGGAGAATCGGCAATGAGCAGTTCTTC.

Notes on this clonotype: This may stem from a read error, because a much larger clone lies one nucleotide away. The V call is TRBV6-1, the J call TRBJ2-5; D gene uncertain. CDR1 MNHNS and CDR2 SASEGT come from the germline V gene. The germline V and J ends were trimmed by 1 base and 5 bases, with 11 bases remaining between them. CDR3 length: 14 residues. CDR3 sequence: CASSEDKVRETQYF. The CDR3 bases are TGTGCCAGCAGTGAAGATAAAGTCCGTGAGACCCAGTACTTC.

This chain uses TRBV5-8 with TRBJ2-5; 8 bases are shared with TRBD2. The length of the CDR3 is 18 residues. Losses at the gene ends were 5 bases for V and 2 bases for J; bases not matched to a gene: 17. Per the germline V gene, CDR1 is SGHTS and CDR2 is YDEGEE. The CDR3: CASSPGPAGELLQETQYF. Here the CDR3 DNA reads TGTGCCAGCAGTCCGGGACCAGCGGGGGAGCTCCTTCAAGAGACCCAGTACTTC.

This clonotype was found a few times. CDR3 bases: TGCGCCAGCAGCCAAGAATGGACAGGGGGCGGGAATTCACCCCTCCACTTT. Protein sequence: CASSQEWTGGGNSPLHF. The rearrangement links TRBV4-3 to TRBJ1-6; 11 nucleotides align to TRBD1. CDR1 is LGHNA, CDR2 YSLEER, per germline. The V and J ends lost 0 bases and 7 bases, in that order; junction bases with no gene match: 5. The CDR3 length is 17 residues.

The chain recombines TRBV20-1 with TRBJ1-1, with TRBD1 matching over 7 bases. Trimming at V came to 2 bases and at J to 4 bases, leaving 10 bases not matched to a gene. Germline V gene lookup returns CDR1 DFQATT and CDR2 SNEGSKA (reference sequence). The CDR3 totals 15 residues. The CDR3 spells CSARKTGSGGTEAFF. CDR3 in DNA: TGCAGTGCTAGAAAGACAGGGTCCGGGGGCACTGAAGCTTTCTTT.

V usage is TRBV4-3 and J usage is TRBJ2-2; either TRBD1 or TRBD2 may supply D (5 bases each). Germline loops: CDR1 LGHNA, CDR2 YSLEER. V lost 0 bases, J lost 5 bases, and 13 bases lay in between. The CDR3 is 16 residues long. The CDR3 protein is CASSQDPGTATGELFF. For the CDR3, the DNA is TGCGCCAGCAGCCAAGATCCCGGGACGGCAACCGGGGAGCTGTTTTTT.